The entry below gives a single T cell receptor (beta chain) sequence along with its context. The antigen is unknown. Clones were read by immunoSEQ multiplex PCR, and TCRdb kept only the in-frame ones, dropping some. The table shows about 100,000 clones, with around nine tenths occurring only once. The data were obtained in a study of T cell responses to AZD1222 COVID-19 vaccine. As for the study in general: Pooling of second doses given at about 4 or about 12 weeks was done.

V gave up 2 bases and J gave up 4 bases; unmatched junction bases: 5. The CDR3 consists of 16 residues. Germline V gives CDR1 SGHRS, CDR2 YFSETQ. General study results and limits: The breadth and depth of Spike-specific TCRs increased once two AZD1222 doses had been given. After the peak T cell response, and only then, were repertoires sampled. Clonal diversity was possibly underestimated, and the donors were mostly white British, with more females.

Sequencing used peripheral blood, obtained on day 0 of AZD1222 vaccination. This chain uses TRBV5-1 with TRBJ2-1, with 11 bases identical to TRBD2. This TCR came from an adult in good health. The CDR3 nucleotides read TGCGCCAGCAGCTTCCCACTAGCGGGAGAGTACAATGAGCAGTTCTTC. Its protein is CASSFPLAGEYNEQFF.